The clone carrying this T cell receptor (beta chain) was recorded many times. TCRdb analysed the PCR reads with MiXCR anew, one entry per CDR3 protein. The sample holds about 510,000 distinct CDR3 sequences, over 20% seen once. This sample is part of a study of molecular identifiers for immune sequencing clone quantification. The wider study: Replicates involved a five-way split of RNA from 20,000 or 100,000 naive CD8 cells, with sequencing of four.

Sorted cell numbers of about 18,000 to 1,000,000, with 10%, 30% or 50% RNA, served as input for naive CD8 libraries. The authors gated naive CD8 T cells as CD8+CD4-CCR7+CD45RA+ for sorting. The CDR3 is 12 residues long. CDR1 GTSNPN and CDR2 SVGIG come from the germline V gene (reference sequence). Trimming cost V 0 bases and J 0 bases, with 3 bases left between them. This receptor was taken from a human donor in good health. Some libraries in this study had Jurkat cell RNA spiked in. The chain employs TRBV30 and TRBJ2-7; D is unclear. The specimen sequenced was naive CD8+ T cells from blood, with Jurkat cell RNA spiked in. As for subset: FACS-sorted CD8+CD4-CCR7+CD45RA+ naive T cells. The DNA for the CDR3 is TGTGCCTGGAGTGTCCTCTCCTACGAGCAGTACTTC. Protein: CAWSVLSYEQYF.